There are a few counts of the clone carrying this T cell receptor beta chain. What it recognizes is unknown. A second roughly 7 to 11 cycle PCR used barcoded and J-beta primers. TCRdb re-derived calls from the 5' RACE reads in MiXCR, one entry per CDR3 protein. The sample has 650,000 to 800,000 distinct CDR3 sequences, around 43% seen once; the top ten hold roughly 19%. This sample is drawn from a study of blood T cells in healthy people across ages. Across the whole study: The template switching approach captured approximately one barcoded beta molecule for every two T cells. Findings and caveats of the study: Greater diversity and more naive CD4+ cells were seen in long-lived donors than in aged donors.

Approximately 9.2 milliliters was the volume of peripheral blood drawn from each donor. The study isolated at least 6.5 million PBMCs from each sample. The material sequenced was blood. The receptor was isolated from a man aged 60 to 75 in good health.

CDR3 protein: CASSRGTGTEAFF. The CDR3, as DNA: TGTGCCAGCAGCCGAGGGACCGGTACTGAAGCTTTCTTT. This chain uses TRBV9 with TRBJ1-1; TRBD1 might be the D (5 bases). V was clipped by 4 bases and J by 5 bases, with 12 bases between them. Germline V gene sequence: CDR1 SGDLS, CDR2 YYNGEE. The CDR3 contains 13 residues.